The clone carrying this T cell receptor beta chain was counted once. CDR1 and CDR2 from the germline V gene are SNHLY and FYNNEI. The CDR3 covers 12 residues. V lost 3 bases to trimming and J lost 10 bases, with 12 bases between them. The authors carried out high-throughput sequencing of TCR beta. They applied it to CD8+ and CD4+ T cells obtained from blood. This sample was taken from a study of CD8 T cells in Susac syndrome. RNA was extracted with the RNeasy kit, and a quantity of roughly 0.45 to 1 ug was reverse transcribed using random hexamers. By means of immunoSEQ multiplex PCR, TCR beta CDR3 spanning 54 Vbeta and 13 Jbeta underwent amplification. TCRdb recomputed calls from the immunoSEQ multiplex PCR reads with MiXCR, one row per CDR3 protein. The sample carries about 150,000 distinct CDR3 sequences, roughly 95% recorded once.

The sequenced sample consisted of CD4+ T cells from PBMCs. The chain couples TRBV2 to TRBJ1-1, with D possibly TRBD1 on 6 matching bases. This clonotype was obtained from a human donor with Susac syndrome. The CDR3 loop reads CASSEGWGRAFF. As DNA, the CDR3 is TGTGCCAGCAGTGAGGGCTGGGGGCGAGCTTTCTTT.